The sequence of this T cell receptor (beta chain) was determined in a study of cytomegalovirus exposure and HLA in healthy donors. This CDR3 spans 14 amino acids. The germline V gene encodes CDR1 SGHTA and CDR2 FQGTGA. V shed 4 bases, J shed 1 base, and the junction held 2 bases outside the gene matches. In the PCR, 60 Vbeta and 13 Jbeta primers were used. The repertoire was sequenced with immunoSEQ multiplex PCR; TCRdb's copy has only in-frame clones and lacks some. The data contain 150,000 to 200,000 clones, around four fifths of them singletons. Study-level points and caveats: The investigators catalogued under 200 TCR beta chains as cytomegalovirus-associated. Diagnosis of cytomegalovirus status made by the classifier reportedly showed high specificity and sensitivity. One later analysis reportedly identified an Asian-associated ancestry cluster that showed fewer N-insertions than the roughly 600-donor mean.

About this clone itself: Antigen unknown.

The sequenced material came from PBMCs. J is TRBJ2-3 and V is TRBV7-3, with 7 bases matching TRBD2. The receptor was derived from a woman in her 30s in good health and CMV-seronegative. CDR3 amino acids: CASSSSGGTDTQYF. CDR3 nucleotides: TGTGCCAGCAGCTCCAGCGGGGGCACAGATACGCAGTATTTT.